The 3 T cell receptor beta chains presented below share a single source sample, sequenced in a study of T cells in Graves' hyperthyroidism and ophthalmopathy. RNA transcripts gave rise to amplified TCR beta CDR3 regions. A set of HTBI primers served as the primers for a first-round RT-PCR of the TCR CDR3. TCRdb re-derived calls from the multiplex PCR reads in MiXCR, one entry per CDR3 protein. The sample holds hundreds of thousands of distinct CDR3 sequences, about 15% seen once. Sequenced: blood. These receptors originate from a woman in her forties or fifties with Graves' ophthalmopathy.

This clonotype is a singleton in its sample. V is TRBV7-2 and J is TRBJ2-5; D is unresolved. V shed 2 bases and J shed 2 bases, with 12 bases lying between them. Germline values: CDR1 SGHTA, CDR2 FQGNSA. The CDR3 is made up of 15 amino acids. The CDR3 loop is CASSLNHGYQETQYF. Here the CDR3 DNA reads TGTGCCAGCAGCTTAAACCACGGCTATCAAGAGACCCAGTACTTC.

This clonotype has ten or more counts. The genes are TRBV7-2 and TRBJ1-3; D gene uncertain. The CDR3 has 16 amino acids. Germline CDR1 SGHTA, CDR2 FQGNSA. Trimming stripped 4 bases from V and 0 bases from J, with 13 bases between. The CDR3 DNA reads as TGTGCCAGCAGCTCACGCGAGATACCCTCTGGAAACACCATATATTTT. This translates into CASSSREIPSGNTIYF.

This clonotype has ten or more counts. V is TRBV27 and J is TRBJ2-2; D may be TRBD2 (6 bases). The length of the CDR3 is 18 residues. Germline CDR1 and CDR2: MNHEY and SMNVEV (reference sequence). Trimming shortened V by 0 bases and J by 1 base, and 15 bases separated the two germline ends. CDR3 loop: CASSLSVRGRLNTGELFF. The CDR3 region has the DNA TGTGCCAGCAGTTTATCGGTTCGTGGGAGGCTGAACACCGGGGAGCTGTTTTTT.